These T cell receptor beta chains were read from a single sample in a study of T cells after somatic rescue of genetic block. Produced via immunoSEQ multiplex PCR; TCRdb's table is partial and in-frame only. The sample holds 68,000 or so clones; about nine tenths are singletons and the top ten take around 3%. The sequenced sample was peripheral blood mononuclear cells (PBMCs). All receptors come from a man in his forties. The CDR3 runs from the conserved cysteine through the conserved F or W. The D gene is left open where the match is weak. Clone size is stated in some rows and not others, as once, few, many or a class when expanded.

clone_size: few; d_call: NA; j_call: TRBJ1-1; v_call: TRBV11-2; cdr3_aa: CASSPAPLNTEAFF; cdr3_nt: TGTGCCAGCAGCCCAGCCCCGTTGAACACTGAAGCTTTCTTT
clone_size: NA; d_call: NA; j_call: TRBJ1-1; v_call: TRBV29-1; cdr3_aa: CSVVILGEAFF; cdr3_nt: TGCAGCGTTGTGATCCTGGGTGAAGCTTTCTTT
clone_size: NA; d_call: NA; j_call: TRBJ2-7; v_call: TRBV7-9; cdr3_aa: CASSLYEGPTYEQYF; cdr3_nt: TGTGCCAGCAGCTTGTATGAGGGTCCTACTTACGAGCAGTACTTC
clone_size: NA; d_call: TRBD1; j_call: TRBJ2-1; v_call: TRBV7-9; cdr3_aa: CASSQLPGQAEQFF; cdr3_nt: TGTGCCAGCAGCCAACTCCCGGGACAGGCTGAGCAGTTCTTC
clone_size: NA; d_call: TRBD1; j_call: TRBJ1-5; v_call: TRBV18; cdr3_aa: CASSPPGGRGNQPQHF; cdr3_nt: TGTGCCAGCTCACCTCCAGGGGGACGGGGCAATCAGCCCCAGCATTTT
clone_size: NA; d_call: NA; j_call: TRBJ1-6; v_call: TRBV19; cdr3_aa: CASSIDRSGLRNSPLHF; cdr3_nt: TGTGCCAGTAGTATAGATCGGTCAGGGCTGCGGAATTCACCCCTCCACTTT
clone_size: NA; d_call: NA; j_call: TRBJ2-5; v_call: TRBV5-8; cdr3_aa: CASSLAPGRLYETQYF; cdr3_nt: TGTGCCAGCAGCTTGGCTCCAGGGAGGTTGTATGAGACCCAGTACTTC
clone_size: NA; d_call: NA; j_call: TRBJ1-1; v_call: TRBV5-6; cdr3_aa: CASSLLAMRNTEAFF; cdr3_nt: TGTGCCAGCAGCTTGTTGGCAATGAGGAACACTGAAGCTTTCTTT
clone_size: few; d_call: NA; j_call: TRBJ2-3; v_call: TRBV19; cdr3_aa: CASEELDTQYF; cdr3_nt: TGTGCCAGTGAAGAGCTGGATACGCAGTATTTT
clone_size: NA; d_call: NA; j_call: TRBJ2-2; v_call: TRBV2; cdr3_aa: CASRGGAAGELFF; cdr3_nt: TGTGCCAGCAGAGGGGGAGCGGCCGGGGAGCTGTTTTTT
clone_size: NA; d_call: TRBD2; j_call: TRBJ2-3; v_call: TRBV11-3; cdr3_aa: CASSSYRGGATDTQYF; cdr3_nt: TGTGCCAGCAGCTCTTATCGCGGGGGGGCCACAGATACGCAGTATTTT
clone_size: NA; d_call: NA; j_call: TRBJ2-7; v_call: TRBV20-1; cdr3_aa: CSAETSYEQYF; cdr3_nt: TGCAGTGCTGAGACCTCCTACGAGCAGTACTTC
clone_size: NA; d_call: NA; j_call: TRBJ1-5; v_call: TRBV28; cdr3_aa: CASQGSGSNQPQHF; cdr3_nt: TGTGCCAGCCAGGGGTCTGGTAGCAATCAGCCCCAGCATTTT
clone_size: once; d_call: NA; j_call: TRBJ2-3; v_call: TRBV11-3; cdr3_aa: CASSLGRGRTDTQYF; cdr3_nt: TGTGCCAGCAGCTTAGGTAGGGGACGAACAGATACGCAGTATTTT
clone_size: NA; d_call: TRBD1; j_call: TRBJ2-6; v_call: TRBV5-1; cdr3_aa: CASSLVASRDRGSHPSGANVLTF; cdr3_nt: TGCGCCAGCAGCTTGGTTGCAAGCCGGGACAGGGGTTCTCACCCCTCTGGGGCCAACGTCCTGACTTTC
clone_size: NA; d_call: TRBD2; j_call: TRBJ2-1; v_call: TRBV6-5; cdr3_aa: CASSYGRTSGYNEQFF; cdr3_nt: TGTGCCAGCAGTTACGGCCGGACTAGCGGATACAATGAGCAGTTCTTC
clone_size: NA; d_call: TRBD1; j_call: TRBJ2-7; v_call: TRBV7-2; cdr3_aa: CASSLGAGGSTYEQYF; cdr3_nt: TGTGCCAGCAGCTTAGGGGCAGGGGGTTCTACCTACGAGCAGTACTTC
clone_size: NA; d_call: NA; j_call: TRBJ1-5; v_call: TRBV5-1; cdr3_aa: CASSAGTVGQPQHF; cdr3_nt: TGCGCCAGCAGCGCTGGGACCGTCGGTCAGCCCCAGCATTTT
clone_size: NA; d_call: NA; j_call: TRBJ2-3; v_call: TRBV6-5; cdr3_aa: CASSDMTGYTQYF; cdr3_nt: TGTGCCAGCAGCGATATGACTGGGTATACGCAGTATTTT
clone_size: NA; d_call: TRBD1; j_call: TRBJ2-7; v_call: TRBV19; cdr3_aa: CASSDPGQGGGEQYF; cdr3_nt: TGTGCCAGTAGTGACCCGGGACAGGGTGGGGGAGAGCAGTACTTC
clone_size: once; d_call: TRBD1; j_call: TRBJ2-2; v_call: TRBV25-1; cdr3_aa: CASSEYGTGRNGELFF; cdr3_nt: TGTGCCAGCAGTGAATACGGGACAGGGAGAAACGGGGAGCTGTTTTTT
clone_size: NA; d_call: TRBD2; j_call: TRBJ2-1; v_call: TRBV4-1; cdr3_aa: CASSLLPRGGSSYNEQFF; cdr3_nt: TGCGCCAGCAGCCTCCTCCCTCGGGGGGGGAGTTCCTACAATGAGCAGTTCTTC
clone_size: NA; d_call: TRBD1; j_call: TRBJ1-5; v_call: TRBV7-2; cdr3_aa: CASSSDRVQPQHF; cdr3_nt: TGTGCCAGCAGCTCTGACAGGGTCCAGCCCCAGCATTTT
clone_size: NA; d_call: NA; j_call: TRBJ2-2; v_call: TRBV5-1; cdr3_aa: CASSGVGGPTGELFF; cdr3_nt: TGCGCCAGCAGCGGGGTCGGGGGACCCACCGGGGAGCTGTTTTTT
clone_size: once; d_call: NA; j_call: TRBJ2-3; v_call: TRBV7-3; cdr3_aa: CASSLSDSNTQYF; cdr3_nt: TGTGCCAGCAGCCTATCGGACAGTAATACGCAGTATTTT
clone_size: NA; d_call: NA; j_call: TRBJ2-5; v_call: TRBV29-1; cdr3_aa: CSAVTQYQETQYF; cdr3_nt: TGCAGCGCAGTGACACAGTACCAAGAGACCCAGTACTTC
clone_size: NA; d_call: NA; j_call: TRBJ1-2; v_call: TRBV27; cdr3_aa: CASSPYPPARTGDYGYTF; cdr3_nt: TGTGCCAGCAGTCCCTACCCGCCGGCAAGAACCGGCGACTATGGCTACACCTTC
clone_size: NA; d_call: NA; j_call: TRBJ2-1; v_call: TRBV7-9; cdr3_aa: CASSFLAAYNEQFF; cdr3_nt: TGTGCCAGCAGCTTCCTAGCAGCATACAATGAGCAGTTCTTC
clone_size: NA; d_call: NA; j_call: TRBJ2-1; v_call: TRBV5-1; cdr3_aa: CASKGQDSYNEQFF; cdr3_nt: TGCGCCAGTAAAGGGCAGGACTCCTACAATGAGCAGTTCTTC
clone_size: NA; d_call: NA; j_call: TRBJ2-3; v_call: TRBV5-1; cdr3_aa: CASKLFVGSTDTQYF; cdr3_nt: TGCGCCAGTAAGCTTTTTGTGGGATCCACAGATACGCAGTATTTT
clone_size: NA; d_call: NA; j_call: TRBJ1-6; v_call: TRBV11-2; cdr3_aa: CASSLAPGQLYDYNSPLHF; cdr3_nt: TGTGCCAGCAGCTTAGCCCCGGGGCAGCTATACGACTATAATTCACCCCTCCACTTT
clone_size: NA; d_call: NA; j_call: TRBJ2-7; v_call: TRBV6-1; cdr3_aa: CASSGEGFSYEQYF; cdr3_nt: TGTGCCAGCAGTGGTGAGGGATTCTCCTACGAGCAGTACTTC
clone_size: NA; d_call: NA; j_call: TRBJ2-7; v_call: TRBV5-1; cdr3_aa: CASSFIGPQGPEQYF; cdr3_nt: TGCGCCAGCAGCTTTATCGGCCCACAGGGCCCCGAGCAGTACTTC
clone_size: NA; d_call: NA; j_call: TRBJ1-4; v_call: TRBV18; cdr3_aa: CASSPPGQATNEKLFF; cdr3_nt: TGTGCCAGCTCACCACCGGGCCAGGCAACTAATGAAAAACTGTTTTTT
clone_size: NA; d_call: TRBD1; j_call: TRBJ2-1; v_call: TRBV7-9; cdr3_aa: CASSFKGSGTGFFHEQFF; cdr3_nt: TGTGCCAGCAGCTTTAAGGGGTCCGGGACAGGTTTTTTCCATGAGCAGTTCTTC
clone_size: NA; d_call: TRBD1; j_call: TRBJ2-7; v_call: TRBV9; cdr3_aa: CASSVEQGAYEQYF; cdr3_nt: TGTGCCAGCAGCGTAGAACAGGGGGCGTACGAGCAGTACTTC
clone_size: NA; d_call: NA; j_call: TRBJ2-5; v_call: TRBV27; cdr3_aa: CASSLGGKETQYF; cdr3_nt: TGTGCCAGCAGTTTGGGCGGCAAAGAGACCCAGTACTTC
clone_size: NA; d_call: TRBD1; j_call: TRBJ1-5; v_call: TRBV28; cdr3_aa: CASSLTPQGAGSNQPQHF; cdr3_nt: TGTGCCAGCAGTTTAACCCCACAGGGGGCGGGGAGCAATCAGCCCCAGCATTTT
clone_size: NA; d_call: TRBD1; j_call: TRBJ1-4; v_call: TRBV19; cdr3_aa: CASSRDRGGEKLFF; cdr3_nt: TGTGCCAGTAGTAGAGACAGGGGAGGCGAAAAACTGTTTTTT
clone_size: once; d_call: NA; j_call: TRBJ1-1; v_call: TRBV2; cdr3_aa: CATSRYVNTEAFF; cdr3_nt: TGTGCCACCTCAAGGTATGTGAACACTGAAGCTTTCTTT
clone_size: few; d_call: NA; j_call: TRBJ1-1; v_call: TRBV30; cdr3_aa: CAWSRQINTEAFF; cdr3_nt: TGTGCCTGGAGCAGACAGATAAACACTGAAGCTTTCTTT
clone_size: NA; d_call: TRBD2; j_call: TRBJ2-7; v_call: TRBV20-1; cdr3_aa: CSASSGVEQYF; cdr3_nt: TGCAGTGCCTCCAGCGGGGTCGAGCAGTACTTC
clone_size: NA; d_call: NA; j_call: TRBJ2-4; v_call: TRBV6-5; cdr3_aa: CASSFTWTRDIQYF; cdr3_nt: TGTGCCAGCAGTTTCACGTGGACGAGGGACATTCAGTACTTC
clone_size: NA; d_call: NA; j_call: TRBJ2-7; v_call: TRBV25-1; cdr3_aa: CASSDSGISYEQYF; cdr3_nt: TGTGCCAGCAGTGACTCAGGGATTTCCTACGAGCAGTACTTC
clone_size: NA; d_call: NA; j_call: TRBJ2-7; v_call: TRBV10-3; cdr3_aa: CAISDRQSYEQYF; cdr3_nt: TGTGCCATCAGTGATCGGCAGTCCTACGAGCAGTACTTC
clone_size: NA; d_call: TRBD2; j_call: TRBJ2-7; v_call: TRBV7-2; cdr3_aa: CASSPRSGGAYEQYF; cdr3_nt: TGTGCCAGCAGCCCCCGTAGCGGGGGAGCCTACGAGCAGTACTTC
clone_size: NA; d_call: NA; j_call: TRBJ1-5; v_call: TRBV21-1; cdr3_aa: CASSKSTLGGNSNQPQHF; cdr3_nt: TGTGCCAGCAGCAAATCAACACTAGGGGGGAATAGCAATCAGCCCCAGCATTTT
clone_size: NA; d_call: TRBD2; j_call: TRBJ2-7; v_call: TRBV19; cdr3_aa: CASERTSGDFAYEQYF; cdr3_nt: TGTGCCAGTGAGCGGACTAGCGGGGACTTCGCCTACGAGCAGTACTTC
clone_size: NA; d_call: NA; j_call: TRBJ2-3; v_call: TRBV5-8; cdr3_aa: CASSPPWDNTDTQYF; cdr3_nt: TGTGCCAGCAGCCCACCCTGGGACAACACAGATACGCAGTATTTT
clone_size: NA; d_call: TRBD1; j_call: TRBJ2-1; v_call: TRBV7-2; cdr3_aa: CASSTRDRGRNEQFF; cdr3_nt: TGTGCCAGCAGCACTCGGGACAGGGGGCGAAATGAGCAGTTCTTC